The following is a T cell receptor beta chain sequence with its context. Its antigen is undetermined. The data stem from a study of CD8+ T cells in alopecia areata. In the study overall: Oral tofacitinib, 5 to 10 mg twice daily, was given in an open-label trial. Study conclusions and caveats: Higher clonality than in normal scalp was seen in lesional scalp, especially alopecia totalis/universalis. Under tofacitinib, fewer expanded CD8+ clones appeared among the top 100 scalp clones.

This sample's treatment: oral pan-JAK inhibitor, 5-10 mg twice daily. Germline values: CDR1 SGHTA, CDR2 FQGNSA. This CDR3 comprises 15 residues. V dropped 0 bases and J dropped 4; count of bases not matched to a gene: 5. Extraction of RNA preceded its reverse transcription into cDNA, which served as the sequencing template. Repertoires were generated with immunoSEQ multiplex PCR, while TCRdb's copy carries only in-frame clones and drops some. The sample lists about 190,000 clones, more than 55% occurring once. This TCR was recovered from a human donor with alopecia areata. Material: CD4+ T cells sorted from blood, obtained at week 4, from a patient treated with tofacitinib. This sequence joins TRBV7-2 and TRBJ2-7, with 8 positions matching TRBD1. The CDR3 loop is CASSLAARGRYEQYF. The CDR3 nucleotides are TGTGCCAGCAGCTTAGCGGCCAGGGGGCGATACGAGCAGTACTTC.